Below, 2 T cell receptor beta chains from the same sample are listed, as sequenced in a study of CD8 T cells in Susac syndrome (dated by TCRdb to between 2018 and 2021). Libraries were prepared through the immunoSEQ multiplex PCR assay. RNA was extracted with the RNeasy kit and about 0.5 to 1 ug was reverse transcribed using random hexamers. TCRdb passed the public sequencing reads through fastp at Q25 and MiXCR, retaining productive beta sequences. Rows are unified per CDR3 protein, each entry keeping the most common DNA and genes. The sample yields roughly 100,000 distinct CDR3 sequences; around 94% were counted once. The top ten hold about 0.41% of the sample. The sequencing input was CD8+ T cells from PBMCs. These receptors all stem from a human donor with Susac syndrome.

The DNA for the CDR3 is TGTGCCAGCAGCGCCGGGACTAGCGGGGGGCGGGAGACCCAGTACTTC. Its protein product is CASSAGTSGGRETQYF. The chain has TRBV9 and TRBJ2-5, with 15 positions matching TRBD2. The CDR3 extends over 16 amino acids. Germline CDR1 and CDR2: SGDLS and YYNGEE. After removal of 3 bases from V and 5 bases from J, the junction contained 5 bases not matched to a gene. Filled out from reference TRBV9 and TRBJ2-5, the complete variable domain reads DSGVTQTPKHLITATGQRVTLRCSPRSGDLSVYWYQQSLDQGLQFLIQYYNGEERAKGNILERFSAQQFPDLHSELNLSSLELGDSALYFCASSAGTSGGRETQYFGPGTRLLVL.

The chain links TRBV6-5 to TRBJ2-7, with D perhaps TRBD2 (5 bases). The CDR3 is made up of 13 amino acids. CDR1 is MNHEY and CDR2 is SVGAGI in the germline V gene. V lost 2 bases and J lost 3, with 8 bases in between. This CDR3 reads CASSYGEGYEQYF. Here the CDR3 DNA reads TGTGCCAGCAGTTACGGCGAGGGCTACGAGCAGTACTTC.